The 4 T cell receptor beta chains below all came from one sample that was sequenced in a study of blood T cell repertoires in COVID-19 (dated by TCRdb to 2019 to 2021). The method behind the library was the immunoSEQ multiplex PCR assay. The immuneACCESS repertoire file appears here via TCRdb, limited to in-frame rearrangements. These files lack a portion of the clones; in checked studies, under half of the deficit traces to unresolved V genes, and the cause of the others is not known. This sample comprises about 70,000 clones, 75% to 90% of them detected only once. Clones ranked in the top ten supply about 12% of the sample. Sequencing was carried out using peripheral blood. The receptors here all came from a human donor in a cohort sampled during active COVID-19.

V usage is TRBV7-6 and J usage is TRBJ2-7, with unresolved D. The ends were cut back, 0 bases at V and 5 bases at J, with 8 bases in the middle. There are 13 residues in the CDR3. Germline CDR1 and CDR2: SGHVS and FNYEAQ. For the CDR3, the DNA is TGTGCCAGCAGCTTAGCCCGAGTGGACGAGCAGTACTTC. Translated: CASSLARVDEQYF.

This sequence joins TRBV10-3 and TRBJ2-6, with TRBD1 matching 9 bases. In germline, CDR1 is ENHRY, CDR2 SYGVKD. The CDR3 spans 16 residues. Germline trimming cut 8 bases from V and 2 bases from J; bases unmatched to any gene: 7. The CDR3 DNA reads as TGTGCCATCGCCCGGGACAGGGAGGCTGGGGCCAACGTCCTGACTTTC. Residues: CAIARDREAGANVLTF.

This sequence joins TRBV2 and TRBJ2-1; D possibly corresponds to TRBD1 (6 bases). This CDR3 contains 12 residues. Germline V gene lookup returns CDR1 SNHLY and CDR2 FYNNEI. Trimming shortened V by 7 bases and J by 8 bases, and 12 bases separated the two germline ends. DNA of the CDR3: TGTGCCAGCATGGCACAGGGCGATGAGCAGTTCTTC. Amino acid sequence: CASMAQGDEQFF.

The gene calls are TRBV10-2 and TRBJ1-1; D may be TRBD1 (5 bases). Germline CDR1 reads WSHSY; CDR2 reads SAAADI. CDR3 length: 15 amino acids. V dropped 7 bases and J dropped 0 bases, with 15 bases sitting between them. The CDR3 is CASTTHTGLNTEAFF. CDR3 nucleotide sequence: TGCGCCAGCACAACTCATACAGGATTGAACACTGAAGCTTTCTTT.